This T cell receptor beta chain stems from a study of blood T cell repertoires in COVID-19. Study-level information: PBMCs, B-cell-depleted T cells, or T cells provided the cDNA or gDNA that made up the material.

How the authors handled the data: It was from reference gene primer amplification that nucleated cell counts were estimated. Clones were sequenced by immunoSEQ multiplex PCR, and TCRdb holds only the in-frame ones, with some missing. The V and J calls and clone size come from that table; D and trimming were worked out from the DNA. Among about 270,000 clones listed, approximately 80% were seen once. This sequence originates from a woman aged 50 to 60 with active or convalescent COVID-19. The sequenced sample was peripheral blood.

CDR3 DNA: TGTGCCAGCTCCCTTAGTGAGGGGGCAGGGAACACTGAAGCTTTCTTT. It is translated as CASSLSEGAGNTEAFF. This sequence joins TRBV28 and TRBJ1-1, with TRBD1 matching 7 bases. The germline V gene has CDR1 MDHEN and CDR2 SYDVKM. Trimming took 8 bases from V and 1 from J; bases not matched to a gene: 13. The CDR3 runs to 16 residues.